This T cell receptor (beta chain) stems from a study of Ad26.COV2.S vaccination and SARS-CoV-2 variants (dated by TCRdb to 2020 to 2023). Study-wide context: Vaccine-arm donors came from COV1001, a multicentre, randomized, double-blind, placebo-controlled phase I-IIa trial of Ad26.COV2.S in healthy adults. Dosing of Ad26.COV2.S was intramuscular, at either 5x10^10 or 1x10^11 viral particles, delivered as one shot or as two shots spaced 56 days apart. TCRbeta repertoire sequencing served as the tool for gauging how specific and how broad the SARS-CoV-2-reactive T cell receptors were following Ad26.COV2.S vaccination. A total of about 30 samples were included in the TCR-sequenced set, comprising 19 Ad26.COV2.S vaccine recipients, 5 placebo recipients and 8 SARS-CoV-2 convalescent individuals. Participants in the trial were split at random into five groups of five each, receiving low-dose or high-dose Ad26.COV2.S once or twice, or else placebo on both occasions. Throughout the experiments and outcome assessment, investigators stayed blinded to trial group allocation.

TCRbeta CDR3 regions were sequenced with the immunoSEQ Assay. After extraction, genomic DNA underwent amplification by bias-controlled multiplex PCR, followed by high-throughput sequencing. Per the source publication's procedure: Collapsing and filtering of sequences were performed to quantify the absolute abundance of each unique TCRbeta CDR3 region. T cell fraction was estimated by normalization of TCRbeta template counts to usable DNA, with usable DNA being measured through amplification of reference genes present in all nucleated cells. Repertoire TCRs were annotated as SARS-CoV-2-specific when V gene, CDR3 amino acid sequence and J gene were exactly matched to a known reactive TCR set. The reference SARS-CoV-2 TCR set was derived from MIRA and filtered for enrichment in COVID-19-positive ImmuneCODE repertoires, a step that removed public or cross-reactive TCRs. Using the MIRA antigens, annotated TCRs were further analysed by specific ORF or by position within an ORF. Breadth was defined as annotated unique rearrangements over total unique productive rearrangements; depth was the summed frequency of those rearrangements. Two-sided Wilcoxon rank-sum tests were applied when comparing TCR breadth between groups. The clones in this table, taken by TCRdb from immuneACCESS, are in-frame only. Not every clone is retained; where verified, under half of the shortfall comes from an unresolved V gene, and the cause of the rest is unknown. Clonal size and the V and J genes are those of that table, whereas D and trimming came from the DNA. In all, the sample holds around 320,000 clones, and around 83% of those were seen once. The ten largest clones represent less than 2% of the sample.

This clone was seen a handful of times. Its binding antigen is unknown. Per-nucleotide qualities are absent, and no much larger clonotype sits a single base away. Study-wide conclusions, independent of this receptor: The study was not powered for comparison of responses between vaccine doses or regimens. Ad26.COV2.S recipients had higher spike-specific TCR breadth than placebo recipients (P = 0.0014). After vaccination, substantial breadth of spike-specific CD8+ and CD4+ T cell responses was reported. The authors noted that the TCR breadth and depth analyses may have underestimated total T cell responses. Comparable non-spike TCR breadth was observed between vaccine and placebo recipients, consistent with only spike being contained in the vaccine.

Reading from cysteine to phenylalanine, the CDR3 counts 13 amino acids. Of all the DNA, just the CDR3 is kept, 39 bases in frame from base 1. Per the germline V gene (reference sequence), SEHNR is the CDR1 and FQNEAQ is the CDR2. Trimming takes 3 bases from V and 3 bases from J, and the germline ends sit 6 bases apart. What this sample's treatment or condition label stands for: 15 to 20 received Ad26.COV2.S at low or high dose, single or two shots; roughly five received placebo; per-sample allocation not given. For vaccine and placebo recipients, repertoires were sequenced using samples collected on day 63 after the first injection. In Cohort 1b, roughly 25 adults aged 18-55 years were enrolled at a single site in Boston, USA, between 29 July and 7 August 2020. Ad26.COV2.S was a replication-incompetent adenovirus type 26 vector that expressed a prefusion-stabilized SARS-CoV-2 spike protein derived from the original Wuhan strain.

The chain is encoded by TRBV7-9 joined to TRBJ1-5, and the D gene may be TRBD1, 6 bases matching. The sample in question was peripheral blood, obtained in a trial of Ad26.COV2.S vaccine versus placebo. The receptor was isolated from a person aged 18 to 65 who received the Ad26.COV2.S COVID-19 vaccine or a placebo. CDR3 loop: CASSLGANQPQHF. The nucleotide sequence is TGTGCCAGCAGCTTGGGGGCCAATCAGCCCCAGCATTTT.